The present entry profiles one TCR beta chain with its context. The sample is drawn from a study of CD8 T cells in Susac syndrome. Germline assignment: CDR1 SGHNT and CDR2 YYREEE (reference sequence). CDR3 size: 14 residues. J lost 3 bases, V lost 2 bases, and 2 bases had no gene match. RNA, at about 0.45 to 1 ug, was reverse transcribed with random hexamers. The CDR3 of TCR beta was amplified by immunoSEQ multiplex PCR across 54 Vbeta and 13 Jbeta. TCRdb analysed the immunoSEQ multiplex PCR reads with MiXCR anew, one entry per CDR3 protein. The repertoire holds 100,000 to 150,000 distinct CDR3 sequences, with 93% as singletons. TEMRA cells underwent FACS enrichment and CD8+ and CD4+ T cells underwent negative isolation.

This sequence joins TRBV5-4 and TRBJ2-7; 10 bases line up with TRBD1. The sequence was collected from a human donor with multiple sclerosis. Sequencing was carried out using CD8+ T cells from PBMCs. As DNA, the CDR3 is TGTGCCAGCAGCTTTGGGACAGGGGTCTACGAGCAGTACTTC. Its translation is CASSFGTGVYEQYF.